This TCR beta chain emerged from a study of identifying expanded T cells in peripheral blood. The length of the CDR3 is 14 residues. V was clipped by 4 bases and J by 8 bases; unmatched bases: 7. Germline values: CDR1 SGDLS, CDR2 YYNGEE. TCRdb's table, derived via immunoSEQ multiplex PCR, lists solely in-frame clones and lacks some. The sample includes around 100,000 clones, about 87% of them seen just once. Note on this clone: Its antigen is not known.

Study-wide findings and caveats: Clone count variance between approximately 2-week samples rose with total template count. About 1.2 clones differed between technical replicates, versus approximately 17 and 20 over time.

Healthy donors had no documented immune events, such as infections, while sampled. The sample consisted of blood. The chain is built from TRBV9 and TRBJ1-2, with TRBD1 matching over 11 bases. The TCR comes from a person between 18 and 69 years old in good health. In nucleotides, the CDR3 is TGTGCCAGCAGCATCCGGACAGGGGGCGGGGGCTACACCTTC. It yields the protein CASSIRTGGGGYTF.